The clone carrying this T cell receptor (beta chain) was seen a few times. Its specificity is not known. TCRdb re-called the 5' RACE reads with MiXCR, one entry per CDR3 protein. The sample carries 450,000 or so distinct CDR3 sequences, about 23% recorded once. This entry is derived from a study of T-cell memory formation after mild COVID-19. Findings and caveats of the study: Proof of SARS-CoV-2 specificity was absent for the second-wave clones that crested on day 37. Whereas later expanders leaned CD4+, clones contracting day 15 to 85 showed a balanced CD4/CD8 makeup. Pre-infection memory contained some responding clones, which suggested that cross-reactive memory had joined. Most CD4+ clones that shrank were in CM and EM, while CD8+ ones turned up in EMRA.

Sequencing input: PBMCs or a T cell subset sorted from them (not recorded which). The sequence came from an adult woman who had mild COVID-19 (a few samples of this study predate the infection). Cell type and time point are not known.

CDR3 sequence reads: CSAVWGYNEQFF. CDR3 DNA: TGCAGTGCTGTCTGGGGTTACAATGAGCAGTTCTTC. The V call is TRBV20-1, the J call TRBJ2-1; D gene ambiguous. The ends were cut back, 5 bases at V and 4 bases at J, with 9 bases in the middle. Germline CDR1 reads DFQATT; CDR2 reads SNEGSKA (reference sequence). CDR3 length: 12 residues.